This TCR beta chain is from a study of blood T cell repertoires in COVID-19. At the level of the study: Some COVID-19 samples were acute and others convalescent; all came from the United States, Italy and Spain. T cells, B-cell-depleted T cells, or PBMCs supplied cDNA or gDNA.

The CDR3 totals 13 residues. The ends were cut back, 4 bases at V and 3 bases at J, with 9 bases in the middle. Germline V gene data show CDR1 as SNHLY and CDR2 as FYNNEI. This clone has just a few counts. Generated by immunoSEQ multiplex PCR, the TCRdb table keeps only in-frame clones and is missing some. The data hold more than 200,000 clones, with around 88% observed a single time. This chain links TRBV2 with TRBJ1-2; D is unresolved. Specimen: PBMCs or T cells enriched from blood (not recorded which). The origin of this receptor is a woman in her twenties or thirties who had recovered from COVID-19. The CDR3, as DNA: TGTGCCAGCAGTGCGAAGGAGGACTATGGCTACACCTTC. Translation: CASSAKEDYGYTF.